This TCR beta chain was recorded in a study of CD8 T cells in ankylosing spondylitis. The study's findings and limits: Several of the motif variants were reported before in synovial fluid and blood from reactive arthritis. Characteristic, it appeared, of ankylosing spondylitis blood was a TCR beta motif of fewer than 10 highly homologous variants. Disease-linked clones bore a CD8+ phenotype and were relatively rare in peripheral blood.

The CDR3 consists of 17 residues. V dropped 0 bases and J dropped 6; count of bases not matched to a gene: 11. CDR1 is LGHNA, CDR2 YSLEER, per germline. This clonotype was observed many times. Its specificity is not known. Quantitative molecular-barcoded 5'-RACE generated the TCR beta libraries. TCRdb processed the 5' RACE reads anew with MiXCR; each CDR3 protein has one entry. The sample gives 150,000 to 200,000 distinct CDR3 sequences, roughly 20% of which show up once; 4.3% is in the top ten. V usage is TRBV4-3 and J usage is TRBJ2-1; 7 nucleotides match TRBD2. The receptor comes from a male donor aged 5-29 years with ankylosing spondylitis or in good health (not recorded which). Sequences were obtained from blood, either unsorted or a sorted T cell fraction (not recorded which). The CDR3 protein is CASSQEGRGQLGNEQFF. The CDR3 bases are TGCGCCAGCAGCCAAGAGGGGAGGGGTCAATTAGGCAATGAGCAGTTCTTC.